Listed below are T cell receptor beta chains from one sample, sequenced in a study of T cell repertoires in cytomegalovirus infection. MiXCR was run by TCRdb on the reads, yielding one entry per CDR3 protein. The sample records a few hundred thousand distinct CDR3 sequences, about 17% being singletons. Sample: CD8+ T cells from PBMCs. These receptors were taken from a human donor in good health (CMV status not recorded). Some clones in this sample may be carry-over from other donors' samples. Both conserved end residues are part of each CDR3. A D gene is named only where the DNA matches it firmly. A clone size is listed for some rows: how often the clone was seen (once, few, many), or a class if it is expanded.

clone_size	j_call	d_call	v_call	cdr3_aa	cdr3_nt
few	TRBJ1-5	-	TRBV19	CASSMFVLGQWNQPQHF	TGTGCCAGTAGTATGTTTGTTCTCGGACAGTGGAATCAGCCCCAGCATTTT
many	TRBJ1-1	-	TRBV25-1	CASSELSDYTEAFF	TGTGCCAGCAGTGAATTATCGGATTACACTGAAGCTTTCTTT
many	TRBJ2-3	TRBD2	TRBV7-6	CASSPRTSGGPTDTQYF	TGTGCCAGCAGCCCCAGGACTAGCGGGGGCCCCACAGATACGCAGTATTTT
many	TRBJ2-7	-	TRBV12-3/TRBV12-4	CASSRGGALYEQYF	TGTGCCAGCAGCCGAGGCGGGGCCCTCTACGAGCAGTACTTC
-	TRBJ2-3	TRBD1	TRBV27	CASSATGTGFGDTQYF	TGTGCCAGCAGTGCAACCGGGACAGGGTTCGGGGATACGCAGTATTTT
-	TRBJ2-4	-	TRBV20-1	CSAREGRAIKNIQYF	TGCAGTGCTAGAGAGGGGCGGGCAATCAAAAACATTCAGTACTTC
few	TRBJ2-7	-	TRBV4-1	CASSLQGASDEQYF	TGCGCCAGCAGCCTACAGGGTGCATCAGACGAGCAGTACTTC
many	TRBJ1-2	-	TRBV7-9	CASSLAGYQGGGYTF	TGTGCCAGCAGCTTAGCAGGATATCAGGGAGGCGGCTACACCTTC
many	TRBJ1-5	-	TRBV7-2	CASSSTEVQPQHF	TGTGCCAGCAGCTCCACAGAGGTCCAGCCCCAGCATTTT
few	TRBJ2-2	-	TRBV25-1	CASSGKATGELFF	TGTGCCAGCAGTGGTAAGGCAACCGGGGAGCTGTTTTTT
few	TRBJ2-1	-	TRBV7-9	CASSFCCSYNEQFF	TGTGCCAGCAGCTTTTGCTGCTCCTACAATGAGCAGTTCTTC
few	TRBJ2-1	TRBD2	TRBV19	CASSIDGLAGNEQFF	TGTGCCAGTAGTATAGATGGGCTAGCGGGCAATGAGCAGTTCTTC
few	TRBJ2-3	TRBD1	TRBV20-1	CSARDPQTGSPDTQYF	TGCAGTGCTAGAGATCCCCAGACAGGGAGCCCAGATACGCAGTATTTT
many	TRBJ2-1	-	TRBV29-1	CSVGPYNEQFF	TGCAGCGTTGGACCTTACAATGAGCAGTTCTTC
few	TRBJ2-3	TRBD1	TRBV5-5	CASSVQGAGSLSADTQYF	TGTGCCAGCAGCGTACAGGGGGCGGGTAGCCTGTCGGCAGATACGCAGTATTTT
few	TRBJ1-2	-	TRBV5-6	CASSLDRGNNYGYTF	TGTGCCAGCAGCTTGGACCGGGGCAATAACTATGGCTACACCTTC
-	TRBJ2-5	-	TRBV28	CASSTGPQETQYF	TGTGCCAGCAGTACCGGGCCACAAGAGACCCAGTACTTC
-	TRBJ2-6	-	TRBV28	CASNIGESGANVLTF	TGTGCCAGCAACATAGGGGAATCTGGGGCCAACGTCCTGACTTTC
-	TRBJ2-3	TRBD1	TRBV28	CASSSPGTENTDTQYF	TGTGCCAGCAGTTCCCCCGGGACAGAGAACACAGATACGCAGTATTTT
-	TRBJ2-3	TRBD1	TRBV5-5	CASSEPPGQAVTDTQYF	TGTGCCAGCAGCGAGCCTCCGGGACAGGCGGTCACAGATACGCAGTATTTT
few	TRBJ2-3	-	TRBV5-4	CASRFEADTQYF	TGTGCCAGCAGGTTCGAGGCAGATACGCAGTATTTT
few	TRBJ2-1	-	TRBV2	CASMGGTYEQFF	TGTGCCAGCATGGGGGGCACCTATGAGCAGTTCTTC
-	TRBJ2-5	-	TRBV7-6	CASSLEAGLFQETQYF	TGTGCCAGCAGCTTAGAGGCAGGACTCTTTCAAGAGACCCAGTACTTC
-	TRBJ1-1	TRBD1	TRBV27	CASSFTGAMGAFF	TGTGCCAGCAGTTTTACAGGGGCCATGGGTGCTTTCTTT
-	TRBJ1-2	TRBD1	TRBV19	CASSIPGQDYGYTF	TGTGCCAGTAGTATCCCGGGACAGGACTATGGCTACACCTTC
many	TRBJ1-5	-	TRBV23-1	CASSQSEGTGNQPQHF	TGCGCCAGCAGTCAATCGGAGGGGACTGGCAATCAGCCCCAGCATTTT
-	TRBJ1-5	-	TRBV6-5	CASSPTGGTYNQPQHF	TGTGCCAGCAGCCCCACCGGCGGGACATACAATCAGCCCCAGCATTTT
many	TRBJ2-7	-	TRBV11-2	CASSPREAYEQYF	TGTGCCAGCAGCCCGAGAGAAGCCTACGAGCAGTACTTC
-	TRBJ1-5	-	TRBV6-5	CASSPGPSWPQHF	TGTGCCAGCAGTCCGGGACCGTCTTGGCCCCAGCATTTT
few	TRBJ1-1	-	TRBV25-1	CASSESANTEAFF	TGTGCCAGCAGTGAATCAGCGAACACTGAAGCTTTCTTT
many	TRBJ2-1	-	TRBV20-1	CSAKKKPFSSYNEQFF	TGCAGTGCCAAAAAAAAACCCTTCAGCTCCTACAATGAGCAGTTCTTC
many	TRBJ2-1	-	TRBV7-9	CASSLVRDPYNEQFF	TGTGCCAGCAGCTTAGTCAGGGACCCCTACAATGAGCAGTTCTTC
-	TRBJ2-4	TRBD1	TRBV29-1	CSAGDRDSGIQYF	TGCAGCGCCGGGGACAGGGATTCTGGCATTCAGTACTTC
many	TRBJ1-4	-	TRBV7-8	CASSLDAGIEEKLFF	TGTGCCAGCAGCTTAGACGCAGGGATCGAGGAAAAACTGTTTTTT
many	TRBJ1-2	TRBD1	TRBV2	CASSDSDRGLDGYTF	TGTGCCAGCAGTGACTCGGACAGGGGGCTTGATGGCTACACCTTC
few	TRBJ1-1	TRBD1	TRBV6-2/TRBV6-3	CASSYLDRIEAFF	TGTGCCAGCAGTTACTTGGACAGGATTGAAGCTTTCTTT
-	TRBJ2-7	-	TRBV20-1	CSGTQGTLYEQYF	TGCAGTGGCACTCAGGGGACTCTCTACGAGCAGTACTTC
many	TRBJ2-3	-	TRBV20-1	CSAPGGGDTQYF	TGCAGTGCCCCAGGAGGGGGGGATACGCAGTATTTT
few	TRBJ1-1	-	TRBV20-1	CSARDPNRLTEAFF	TGCAGTGCTAGAGATCCAAACAGGCTAACTGAAGCTTTCTTT
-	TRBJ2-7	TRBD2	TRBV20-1	CSASGTNSYEQYF	TGCAGTGCGTCCGGGACTAACTCCTACGAGCAGTACTTC
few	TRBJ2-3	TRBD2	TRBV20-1	CSARGWQRGTTDTQYF	TGCAGTGCTAGAGGGTGGCAGCGGGGGACCACAGATACGCAGTATTTT
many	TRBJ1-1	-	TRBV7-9	CASSFSVFTEAFF	TGTGCCAGCAGCTTTTCAGTGTTCACTGAAGCTTTCTTT
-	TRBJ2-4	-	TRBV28	CASSLEGLAKNIQYF	TGTGCCAGCAGTTTGGAGGGGTTAGCCAAAAACATTCAGTACTTC
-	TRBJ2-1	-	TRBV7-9	CASSLSDTDNEQFF	TGTGCCAGCAGCTTATCGGACACTGACAATGAGCAGTTCTTC
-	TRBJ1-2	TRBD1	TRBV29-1	CSVEGGQGTNGYTF	TGCAGCGTTGAAGGAGGACAGGGAACGAACGGCTACACCTTC
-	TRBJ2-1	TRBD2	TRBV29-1	CSGGGASYNEQFF	TGCAGCGGCGGGGGGGCTTCCTACAATGAGCAGTTCTTC
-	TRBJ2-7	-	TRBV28	CASAAPPIEQYF	TGTGCCAGCGCCGCTCCCCCCATCGAGCAGTACTTC
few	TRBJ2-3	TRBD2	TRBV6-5	CASSYERGNTDTQYF	TGTGCCAGCAGTTACGAGCGGGGGAACACAGATACGCAGTATTTT
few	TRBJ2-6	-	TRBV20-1	CSAAPGTSSSGANVLTF	TGCAGTGCTGCCCCCGGGACTTCAAGCTCTGGGGCCAACGTCCTGACTTTC
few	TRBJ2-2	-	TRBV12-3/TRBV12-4	CASSLSGPGELFF	TGTGCCAGCAGTTTATCAGGGCCCGGGGAGCTGTTTTTT
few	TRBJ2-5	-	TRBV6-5	CASGGDGGWYETQYF	TGTGCCAGCGGGGGAGATGGCGGGTGGTATGAGACCCAGTACTTC
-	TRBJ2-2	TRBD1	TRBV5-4	CASSPGTGEAGELFF	TGTGCCAGCAGCCCCGGGACAGGGGAGGCCGGGGAGCTGTTTTTT
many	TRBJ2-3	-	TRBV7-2	CASSLEGDSDTQYF	TGTGCCAGCAGCTTAGAGGGGGACTCAGATACGCAGTATTTT
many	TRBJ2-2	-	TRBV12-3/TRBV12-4	CASSSGQEGAGELFF	TGTGCCAGCAGTTCCGGACAGGAGGGGGCCGGGGAGCTGTTTTTT
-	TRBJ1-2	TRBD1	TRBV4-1	CASRPSGQSYGYTF	TGCGCCAGCAGACCCTCGGGACAGAGCTATGGCTACACCTTC